The clone carrying this T cell receptor beta chain has just a few counts. What it binds is not known. An end of the junction does not agree with germline; a read error may underlie this. The data were obtained in a study of T cell repertoires in cytomegalovirus infection. General observations from the study: Frequencies of public TCR beta families were cumulated, and this identified carriers of CMV plus the relevant HLA.

One entry per CDR3 protein results from TCRdb running MiXCR on the reads. The data show more than 350,000 distinct CDR3 sequences, approximately 30% seen once. Germline-derived CDR1 and CDR2 are SSHAT and FNYEAQ (reference sequence). The CDR3 loop spans 13 amino acids. The rearrangement uses TRBV7-7 and TRBJ1-1; D is undetermined. This receptor was obtained from a human donor in good health (CMV status not recorded). Some clones in this sample may be carry-over from other donors' samples. The sample consisted of PBMCs. Here the CDR3 DNA reads TGTGCTAGCAGCCCTTCGTTGTCTTCTGAAGCTTTCTTT. Encoded protein: CASSPSLSSEAFF.